This T cell receptor (beta chain) emerged from a study of blood T cell repertoires in COVID-19. The V gene end was trimmed by 0 bases and the J gene end by 4 bases; junction bases not matched to a gene: 1. The CDR3 length is 15 residues. Germline-derived CDR1 and CDR2 are SGHRS and YFSETQ. Using immunoSEQ multiplex PCR, the repertoire was profiled, and TCRdb retains in-frame clones only, with some absent. Here the sample spans 150,000 to 200,000 clones, about 90% being singletons. The receptor was derived from a man aged 35-49 years with active or convalescent COVID-19. The chain links TRBV5-1 to TRBJ1-5, with 10 nucleotides matching TRBD1. Sequenced sample: peripheral blood. CDR3 region: CASSLEGQGNQPQHF. DNA of the CDR3: TGCGCCAGCAGCTTGGAGGGACAGGGGAATCAGCCCCAGCATTTT.